This TCR beta chain comes out of a study of Tregs in tolerant kidney transplant recipients. Unstimulated regulatory T cells (CD4+CD25+CD127-), CD4+CD25- non-regulatory cells, CD4 and CD8 cells were FACS-sorted from thawed PBMCs. Data came from immunoSEQ multiplex PCR; TCRdb stores just in-frame clones and leaves some out. The sample contains over 60,000 clones, 70% to 90% of which appear only once. The CDR3 sequence is 15 residues long. V shed 0 bases and J shed 2 bases, with 10 bases lying between them. Germline loops: CDR1 SGHRS, CDR2 YFSETQ. Whole-study findings and limits: Biological reproducibility was not directly addressed in this study. In tolerant patients, donor-specific Tregs outgrew total Tregs, suggesting antigen-driven expansion.

On this clone itself: Its antigen is as yet unknown.

The receptor comes from a human donor who received a combined kidney and bone marrow transplant. The starting material was CD4+ T cells from blood, obtained before the transplant. V and J are TRBV5-1 and TRBJ2-3; D gene uncertain. CDR3 nucleotide sequence: TGCGCCAGCAGCTTGGCCGAGGTCGCCACAGATACGCAGTATTTT. Translated: CASSLAEVATDTQYF.